This T cell receptor beta chain derives from a study of T cell clones after liver transplantation. Whole-study context: TCRbeta sequencing after a pre-transplant mixed lymphocyte reaction identified graft-donor-reactive clones, later tracked in post-transplant blood. Standard immunosuppression, with no induction, continued until 12-24 months after transplant. Tolerance: complete withdrawal held at least one year, liver enzymes staying within twice normal. Timepoints were pre-transplant, pre-withdrawal, and after withdrawal was completed or failed.

Generated by immunoSEQ multiplex PCR, the TCRdb table keeps only in-frame clones and is missing some. The sample lists 80,000 or so clones, roughly 80% occurring once. This CDR3 region has 14 residues. V lost 5 bases, J lost 5 bases, and 7 bases stayed unmatched. Germline CDR1 KGHSH, CDR2 LQKENI. This chain uses TRBV18 with TRBJ1-1, with 8 bases matching TRBD1. The sequencing here drew on CD4+ T cells from blood, taken approximately 3.5 years after liver transplant. The sequence was collected from a human patient who received a liver transplant. The T cells may partly be graft donor cells. CDR3 DNA sequence: TGTGCCAGCTCAGAAGGACAGGGAAGGACTGAAGCTTTCTTT. Translating gives CASSEGQGRTEAFF.